These T cell receptor beta chains were read from a single sample in a study of CD8 T cells in ankylosing spondylitis. MiXCR, applied by TCRdb to the 5' RACE reads, yields one record per CDR3 protein. Among over 150,000 distinct CDR3 sequences listed, roughly 18% were seen once. Sequencing used blood, either unsorted or a sorted T cell fraction (not recorded which). The origin of the receptors is a male donor aged 10-35 years with ankylosing spondylitis or in good health (not recorded which). Both conserved end residues are part of each CDR3. The order of the fields is V gene, D gene, clone size, J gene, CDR3 protein, CDR3 DNA. A D gene is named only where the DNA matches it firmly. The listing skips clone size in some rows; elsewhere it reads once, few, many or a size class.

TRBV20-1	TRBD2	many	TRBJ2-4	CSAGGRAKNIQYF	TGCAGTGCTGGCGGGAGGGCCAAAAACATTCAGTACTTC
TRBV2	NA	NA	TRBJ2-3	CASLRGLGDTQYF	TGTGCCAGCCTACGAGGTTTGGGCGATACGCAGTATTTT
TRBV12-3/TRBV12-4	NA	NA	TRBJ1-6	CASIETEENSPLHF	TGTGCCAGCATCGAGACTGAAGAAAATTCACCCCTCCACTTT
TRBV12-3/TRBV12-4	TRBD2	many	TRBJ2-1	CASSPFGRAHEQFF	TGTGCCAGCAGTCCTTTCGGGAGGGCCCATGAGCAGTTCTTC
TRBV11-2	NA	few	TRBJ2-2	CASSSLQGPNTGELFF	TGTGCCAGCAGCTCACTTCAGGGCCCGAACACCGGGGAGCTGTTTTTT
TRBV27	TRBD2	many	TRBJ2-7	CASSPRTSGGVQYF	TGTGCCAGCAGTCCCCGGACTAGCGGGGGCGTGCAGTACTTC
TRBV7-9	TRBD2	many	TRBJ2-4	CASSLATSGNIQYF	TGTGCCAGCAGCTTAGCGACTAGCGGGAACATTCAGTACTTC
TRBV29-1	NA	few	TRBJ1-1	CSVEGRVYTEAFF	TGCAGCGTTGAGGGTAGGGTTTACACTGAAGCTTTCTTT
TRBV7-2	NA	many	TRBJ2-7	CASSWGGAYYEQYF	TGTGCCAGCAGCTGGGGTGGGGCTTACTACGAGCAGTACTTC
TRBV18	NA	many	TRBJ2-1	CASSPAGVNNEQFF	TGTGCCAGCTCACCAGCAGGGGTTAACAATGAGCAGTTCTTC
TRBV11-2	TRBD2	many	TRBJ2-7	CASSPLRTSEYEQYF	TGTGCCAGCAGCCCGCTCCGGACTAGCGAATACGAGCAGTACTTC
TRBV9	NA	many	TRBJ2-3	CASSVDGGPGDTQYF	TGTGCCAGCAGCGTAGACGGAGGGCCAGGGGATACGCAGTATTTT
TRBV7-9	NA	many	TRBJ2-1	CASSPDTSSYNEQFF	TGTGCCAGCTCCCCGGACACGAGCTCCTACAATGAGCAGTTCTTC
TRBV7-9	NA	NA	TRBJ2-3	CASSSREGKTDTQYF	TGTGCCAGCAGCTCGCGAGAGGGTAAAACAGATACGCAGTATTTT
TRBV12-3/TRBV12-4	NA	NA	TRBJ2-7	CASSVGNGGQYF	TGTGCCAGCAGTGTGGGAAATGGCGGGCAGTACTTC
TRBV18	NA	many	TRBJ2-3	CASSPNHRTDTQYF	TGTGCCAGCTCACCAAACCACAGGACAGATACGCAGTATTTT
TRBV27	NA	NA	TRBJ1-5	CASARERSNQPQHF	TGTGCCAGCGCCCGGGAGCGGAGCAATCAGCCCCAGCATTTT
TRBV12-3/TRBV12-4	NA	few	TRBJ2-3	CASSLLPGSSDTQYF	TGTGCCAGCAGTTTACTCCCAGGGTCCTCAGATACGCAGTATTTT
TRBV29-1	TRBD2	many	TRBJ2-7	CSVEAGSRLAPLGEQYF	TGCAGCGTTGAAGCTGGCTCCCGACTAGCGCCTCTTGGGGAGCAGTACTTC
TRBV15	NA	many	TRBJ1-3	CATSRDLTRGSGNTIYF	TGTGCCACCAGCAGAGACTTAACCAGGGGTTCTGGAAACACCATATATTTT
TRBV29-1	NA	many	TRBJ1-1	CSVDRGKAFF	TGCAGCGTTGATAGGGGGAAAGCTTTCTTT
TRBV6-5	NA	NA	TRBJ2-7	CASSPSRPGPRYEQYF	TGTGCCAGCAGCCCCAGTCGACCGGGTCCGCGCTACGAGCAGTACTTC
TRBV24-1	NA	many	TRBJ1-1	CATSDSRGKGWTEAFF	TGTGCCACCAGTGACTCGAGGGGGAAGGGGTGGACTGAAGCTTTCTTT
TRBV12-3/TRBV12-4	NA	many	TRBJ2-3	CASREQKEQYF	TGTGCCAGCAGAGAACAGAAGGAGCAGTATTTT
TRBV12-3/TRBV12-4	NA	many	TRBJ1-5	CASSLEGGTYNQPQHF	TGTGCCAGCAGTTTAGAGGGAGGGACCTACAATCAGCCCCAGCATTTT
TRBV6-4	TRBD1	NA	TRBJ1-1	CASRDRENTEAFF	TGTGCCAGCAGGGACAGGGAAAACACTGAAGCTTTCTTT
TRBV5-1	TRBD1	many	TRBJ2-3	CASSPGQGPDTQYF	TGCGCCAGCAGCCCGGGACAGGGCCCAGATACGCAGTATTTT
TRBV9	NA	NA	TRBJ2-1	CASSVGPFNEQFF	TGTGCCAGCAGCGTAGGCCCTTTTAACGAGCAGTTCTTC
TRBV5-1	NA	many	TRBJ1-1	CASGGTSNTEAFF	TGCGCCAGCGGGGGGACATCGAACACTGAAGCTTTCTTT
TRBV5-1	TRBD2	NA	TRBJ2-3	CASSLGTSGITDTQYF	TGCGCCAGCAGCCTCGGGACTAGCGGGATAACAGATACGCAGTATTTT
TRBV12-3/TRBV12-4	NA	many	TRBJ2-2	CASSLATAGGELFF	TGTGCCAGCAGTTTAGCCACGGCGGGGGGGGAGCTGTTTTTT
TRBV11-2	NA	many	TRBJ1-5	CASSLDRGNQPQHF	TGTGCCAGCAGCTTAGATCGGGGCAATCAGCCCCAGCATTTT
TRBV29-1	NA	many	TRBJ1-2	CSALGEKGYTF	TGCAGCGCCCTGGGGGAAAAGGGCTACACCTTC
TRBV7-2	NA	many	TRBJ2-2	CASIPSWWALNTGELFF	TGTGCCAGCATCCCCTCGTGGTGGGCACTGAACACCGGGGAGCTGTTTTTT
TRBV19	NA	few	TRBJ1-5	CASSKQGGNQPQHF	TGTGCCAGTAGTAAACAGGGTGGCAATCAGCCCCAGCATTTT
TRBV7-2	NA	many	TRBJ2-1	CASSFKFGGSSYNEQFF	TGTGCCAGCAGCTTTAAATTTGGGGGGAGCTCCTACAATGAGCAGTTCTTC
TRBV6-2/TRBV6-3	NA	many	TRBJ2-4	CASRNARLGQNIQYF	TGTGCCAGCAGAAATGCCAGGCTAGGCCAAAACATTCAGTACTTC
TRBV20-1	TRBD2	many	TRBJ2-3	CSARGLAGYGADTQYF	TGCAGTGCAAGAGGGCTAGCGGGATACGGGGCAGATACGCAGTATTTT
TRBV27	NA	many	TRBJ1-1	CASSPLAGTVNTEAFF	TGTGCCAGCAGCCCACTCGCCGGGACGGTGAACACTGAAGCTTTCTTT
TRBV5-1	TRBD1	many	TRBJ1-1	CANRTGKNTEAFF	TGCGCCAATCGGACAGGGAAGAACACTGAAGCTTTCTTT
TRBV6-2/TRBV6-3	NA	many	TRBJ2-7	CASTDKGILYEQYF	TGTGCCAGCACCGACAAGGGGATCCTCTACGAGCAGTACTTC
TRBV15	TRBD1	many	TRBJ2-6	CATSREPRDRAVLTF	TGTGCCACCAGCAGAGAGCCTAGGGACAGGGCCGTCCTGACTTTC
TRBV18	TRBD1	few	TRBJ2-2	CASSPPRTGANTGELFF	TGTGCCAGCTCACCACCGCGGACAGGAGCGAACACCGGGGAGCTGTTTTTT
TRBV29-1	NA	many	TRBJ1-2	CSVGRQAANYGYTF	TGCAGCGTGGGTAGACAGGCCGCTAACTATGGCTACACCTTC
TRBV12-3/TRBV12-4	NA	many	TRBJ2-7	CASSLFNTYEQYF	TGTGCCAGCAGTTTATTTAATACCTACGAGCAGTACTTC
TRBV7-2	TRBD1	NA	TRBJ1-5	CASMRRTGAHQPQHF	TGTGCCAGTATGCGGAGGACAGGGGCCCATCAGCCCCAGCATTTT
TRBV19	TRBD1	many	TRBJ2-7	CASSHRDRGYEQYF	TGTGCCAGTAGCCACCGGGACAGGGGCTACGAGCAGTACTTC
TRBV7-3	NA	NA	TRBJ2-3	CASSLNRERTDTQYF	TGTGCCAGCAGCTTAAACAGGGAGCGCACAGATACGCAGTATTTT
TRBV10-3	NA	NA	TRBJ1-5	CAIAGANQPQHF	TGTGCCATCGCGGGAGCCAATCAGCCCCAGCATTTT
TRBV30	NA	many	TRBJ2-1	CAWRENNEQFF	TGTGCCTGGCGGGAGAATAATGAGCAGTTCTTC
TRBV9	NA	many	TRBJ2-2	CASSYRGGELFF	TGTGCCAGCAGTTACAGAGGCGGGGAGCTGTTTTTT
TRBV20-1	TRBD1	NA	TRBJ2-3	CSAIDRDRDTADTQYF	TGCAGTGCTATCGACCGGGACAGGGACACCGCAGATACGCAGTATTTT
TRBV2	TRBD1	many	TRBJ1-4	CASRSYGTGPNNEKLFF	TGTGCCAGCAGGTCGTACGGGACAGGCCCTAACAATGAAAAACTGTTTTTT
TRBV27	NA	many	TRBJ1-5	CASTIDRRNQPQHF	TGTGCCAGCACCATCGACAGGCGGAATCAGCCCCAGCATTTT
TRBV10-3	TRBD1	many	TRBJ2-5	CAISVSDREETQYF	TGTGCCATCAGTGTGTCCGACAGGGAAGAGACCCAGTACTTC
TRBV12-5	TRBD2	few	TRBJ2-2	CASGRPGLDHGELFF	TGTGCTAGTGGGCGTCCGGGACTAGACCACGGGGAGCTGTTTTTT
TRBV28	TRBD1	NA	TRBJ2-7	CASLTGGYEQYF	TGTGCCTCTCTGACAGGGGGCTACGAGCAGTACTTC